This TCR beta chain was documented in a study of Ad26.COV2.S vaccination and SARS-CoV-2 variants. CDR1 and CDR2 from the germline V gene are SGHRS and YFSETQ. V trimming: 3 bases; J trimming: 0 bases; junction bases outside the gene matches: 2. The CDR3 spans 15 residues. Treatment: approximately 18 received Ad26.COV2.S at low or high dose, single or two shots; several received placebo; per-sample allocation not given. Sampling took place 63 days after the first vaccine or placebo injection. This table comes from immunoSEQ multiplex PCR, and its TCRdb copy is limited to in-frame clones, with some not included. Here the sample spans about 400,000 clones, roughly nine tenths being singletons.

This receptor was identified in a person between 18 and 60 years old who received the Ad26.COV2.S COVID-19 vaccine or a placebo. This specimen consisted of peripheral blood, obtained in a trial of Ad26.COV2.S vaccine versus placebo. This sequence joins TRBV5-1 and TRBJ2-1; TRBD2 agrees at 8 bases. CDR3 nucleotide sequence: TGCGCCAGCAGCTCGGGGGGGAGCTCCTACAATGAGCAGTTCTTC. It specifies CASSSGGSSYNEQFF.